A selection of T cell receptor beta chains follows, all from one sample in a study of cytomegalovirus exposure and HLA in healthy donors. Sequencing used immunoSEQ multiplex PCR; TCRdb keeps in-frame clones, though not all of them. The data show about 160,000 clones, with 82% seen just once and roughly 10% held by the top ten. Sequencing was performed on PBMCs. These receptors were obtained from a man aged 50 to 60 in good health and CMV-seropositive. Each CDR3 is given with its conserved first and last residue. The D gene is left open where the match is weak. The listing skips clone size in some rows; elsewhere it reads once, few, many or a size class.

D gene: .; V gene: TRBV2; clone size: .; J gene: TRBJ1-6; CDR3 protein: CASGGSYNSPLHF; CDR3 DNA: TGTGCCAGTGGAGGATCCTATAATTCACCCCTCCACTTT
D gene: .; V gene: TRBV21-1; clone size: .; J gene: TRBJ2-7; CDR3 protein: CASSTGTSGETYEQYF; CDR3 DNA: TGTGCCAGCAGCACCGGGACTAGCGGGGAAACCTACGAGCAGTACTTC
D gene: TRBD2; V gene: TRBV4-3; clone size: once; J gene: TRBJ2-3; CDR3 protein: CASSQDREGTPNTQYF; CDR3 DNA: TGCGCCAGCAGCCAAGATCGGGAGGGCACCCCGAATACGCAGTATTTT
D gene: TRBD1; V gene: TRBV28; clone size: .; J gene: TRBJ2-7; CDR3 protein: CASSRTGVYEQYF; CDR3 DNA: TGTGCCAGCAGCAGGACAGGGGTCTACGAGCAGTACTTC
D gene: TRBD2; V gene: TRBV29-1; clone size: .; J gene: TRBJ2-1; CDR3 protein: CSVEDYSGVKSYNEQFF; CDR3 DNA: TGCAGCGTTGAAGATTATAGCGGGGTGAAATCCTACAATGAGCAGTTCTTC
D gene: .; V gene: TRBV19; clone size: .; J gene: TRBJ2-7; CDR3 protein: CASSMDPDLNYYEQYF; CDR3 DNA: TGTGCCAGTAGTATGGATCCAGACCTAAACTACTACGAGCAGTACTTC
D gene: .; V gene: TRBV30; clone size: few; J gene: TRBJ2-1; CDR3 protein: CAWRGRHEQFF; CDR3 DNA: TGTGCCTGGAGGGGGAGGCATGAGCAGTTCTTC
D gene: TRBD2; V gene: TRBV6-4; clone size: .; J gene: TRBJ2-3; CDR3 protein: CASSELSGRANTQYF; CDR3 DNA: TGTGCCAGCAGTGAGCTTAGCGGGAGGGCGAATACGCAGTATTTT
D gene: TRBD2; V gene: TRBV7-8; clone size: few; J gene: TRBJ2-3; CDR3 protein: CASSLGLAGGFADTQYF; CDR3 DNA: TGTGCCAGCAGCTTAGGACTAGCGGGGGGGTTTGCAGATACGCAGTATTTT
D gene: .; V gene: TRBV23-1; clone size: .; J gene: TRBJ1-6; CDR3 protein: CAFGQLGSPLHF; CDR3 DNA: TGCGCCTTTGGACAGTTAGGCTCACCCCTCCACTTT
D gene: .; V gene: TRBV30; clone size: .; J gene: TRBJ1-6; CDR3 protein: CAWTTDENSPLHF; CDR3 DNA: TGTGCCTGGACGACAGATGAAAATTCACCCCTCCACTTT
D gene: TRBD1; V gene: TRBV15; clone size: .; J gene: TRBJ2-7; CDR3 protein: CATSRHRQGPFLEQYF; CDR3 DNA: TGTGCCACCAGCAGACACAGACAGGGCCCTTTCTTGGAGCAGTACTTC
D gene: .; V gene: TRBV4-1; clone size: .; J gene: TRBJ2-3; CDR3 protein: CASSQEGADTQYF; CDR3 DNA: TGCGCCAGCAGCCAAGAGGGGGCTGATACGCAGTATTTT
D gene: .; V gene: TRBV2; clone size: once; J gene: TRBJ2-7; CDR3 protein: CASRRDTSYEQYF; CDR3 DNA: TGTGCCAGCAGAAGGGACACCTCCTACGAGCAGTACTTC
D gene: .; V gene: TRBV7-2; clone size: .; J gene: TRBJ1-5; CDR3 protein: CASSLRGSNQPQHF; CDR3 DNA: TGTGCCAGCAGCTTAAGAGGGAGCAATCAGCCCCAGCATTTT
D gene: .; V gene: TRBV6-5; clone size: .; J gene: TRBJ2-2; CDR3 protein: CASRQEAGTGELFF; CDR3 DNA: TGTGCCAGCAGGCAGGAAGCTGGCACCGGGGAGCTGTTTTTT
D gene: TRBD1; V gene: TRBV4-3; clone size: .; J gene: TRBJ1-3; CDR3 protein: CASSQDRGLGGNTIYF; CDR3 DNA: TGCGCCAGCAGCCAAGACAGGGGGCTAGGAGGAAACACCATATATTTT
D gene: TRBD2; V gene: TRBV13; clone size: .; J gene: TRBJ2-1; CDR3 protein: CASSGGLGGGNEQFF; CDR3 DNA: TGTGCCAGCAGCGGCGGACTAGGCGGAGGCAATGAGCAGTTCTTC
D gene: .; V gene: TRBV7-2; clone size: .; J gene: TRBJ2-2; CDR3 protein: CASSFGVSNTGELFF; CDR3 DNA: TGTGCCAGCAGCTTCGGGGTTTCGAACACCGGGGAGCTGTTTTTT
D gene: .; V gene: TRBV7-9; clone size: few; J gene: TRBJ1-1; CDR3 protein: CASSLEGTVTEAFF; CDR3 DNA: TGTGCCAGCAGCTTGGAGGGGACTGTCACTGAAGCTTTCTTT
D gene: TRBD1; V gene: TRBV2; clone size: .; J gene: TRBJ2-1; CDR3 protein: CASSPLGDRSYNEQFF; CDR3 DNA: TGTGCCAGCAGTCCTTTAGGGGACAGGAGCTACAATGAGCAGTTCTTC
D gene: .; V gene: TRBV7-2; clone size: .; J gene: TRBJ2-5; CDR3 protein: CASSLGSVQETQYF; CDR3 DNA: TGTGCCAGCAGCTTAGGCTCAGTACAAGAGACCCAGTACTTC
D gene: .; V gene: TRBV14; clone size: .; J gene: TRBJ2-7; CDR3 protein: CASSLYYEQYF; CDR3 DNA: TGTGCCAGCAGCCTCTACTACGAGCAGTACTTC
D gene: .; V gene: TRBV28; clone size: .; J gene: TRBJ1-1; CDR3 protein: CASSLLSGPNTEAFF; CDR3 DNA: TGTGCCAGCAGTTTATTGTCAGGGCCGAACACTGAAGCTTTCTTT
D gene: TRBD2; V gene: TRBV18; clone size: .; J gene: TRBJ2-5; CDR3 protein: CARGTSGIETQYF; CDR3 DNA: TGTGCCAGGGGGACTAGCGGGATAGAGACCCAGTACTTC
D gene: TRBD2; V gene: TRBV5-1; clone size: .; J gene: TRBJ2-2; CDR3 protein: CASSSGLAGGHPGTGELFF; CDR3 DNA: TGCGCCAGCAGCTCCGGACTAGCGGGGGGGCATCCGGGCACCGGGGAGCTGTTTTTT
D gene: .; V gene: TRBV4-3; clone size: few; J gene: TRBJ2-5; CDR3 protein: CASSQSGETQYF; CDR3 DNA: TGCGCCAGCAGCCAATCCGGAGAGACCCAGTACTTC
D gene: TRBD1; V gene: TRBV28; clone size: few; J gene: TRBJ1-2; CDR3 protein: CASSQGAFGYTF; CDR3 DNA: TGTGCCAGCAGTCAGGGGGCATTTGGCTACACCTTC
D gene: .; V gene: TRBV7-3; clone size: .; J gene: TRBJ2-5; CDR3 protein: CASSAGTAQETQYF; CDR3 DNA: TGTGCCAGCAGCGCCGGGACTGCTCAAGAGACCCAGTACTTC
D gene: TRBD1; V gene: TRBV11-2; clone size: .; J gene: TRBJ2-7; CDR3 protein: CASSLDRDRDYEQYF; CDR3 DNA: TGTGCCAGCAGCTTAGATCGGGACAGGGACTACGAGCAGTACTTC
D gene: .; V gene: TRBV5-4; clone size: .; J gene: TRBJ1-1; CDR3 protein: CASSPSTGLNTEAFF; CDR3 DNA: TGTGCCAGCAGTCCCTCGACAGGTCTGAACACTGAAGCTTTCTTT
D gene: .; V gene: TRBV4-1; clone size: few; J gene: TRBJ1-4; CDR3 protein: CASSPAGEKLFF; CDR3 DNA: TGCGCCAGCAGCCCAGCCGGGGAAAAACTGTTTTTT
D gene: .; V gene: TRBV15; clone size: .; J gene: TRBJ2-1; CDR3 protein: CATSTQVNNNEQFF; CDR3 DNA: TGTGCCACCAGCACCCAGGTCAACAACAATGAGCAGTTCTTC
D gene: TRBD2; V gene: TRBV15; clone size: .; J gene: TRBJ2-1; CDR3 protein: CATATSGSSYNEQFF; CDR3 DNA: TGTGCCACCGCGACTAGCGGGAGTTCTTACAATGAGCAGTTCTTC
D gene: TRBD2; V gene: TRBV9; clone size: .; J gene: TRBJ2-2; CDR3 protein: CASSLAAGANTGELFF; CDR3 DNA: TGTGCCAGCAGCCTTGCGGCGGGGGCGAACACCGGGGAGCTGTTTTTT
D gene: TRBD2; V gene: TRBV29-1; clone size: .; J gene: TRBJ2-7; CDR3 protein: CSVRTSGAGEQYF; CDR3 DNA: TGCAGCGTTAGGACTAGCGGGGCCGGTGAGCAGTACTTC
D gene: TRBD1; V gene: TRBV19; clone size: .; J gene: TRBJ1-1; CDR3 protein: CASSMGQGDTEAFF; CDR3 DNA: TGTGCCAGTAGTATGGGACAGGGGGACACTGAAGCTTTCTTT
D gene: TRBD1; V gene: TRBV7-2; clone size: .; J gene: TRBJ1-2; CDR3 protein: CASSQERTGANYGYTF; CDR3 DNA: TGTGCCAGCAGCCAAGAAAGGACAGGGGCCAACTATGGCTACACCTTC
D gene: .; V gene: TRBV4-3; clone size: once; J gene: TRBJ1-1; CDR3 protein: CASSHYEGALSEAFF; CDR3 DNA: TGCGCCAGCAGCCACTACGAGGGAGCGCTTTCTGAAGCTTTCTTT
D gene: TRBD2; V gene: TRBV29-1; clone size: .; J gene: TRBJ2-1; CDR3 protein: CSAWERGYNEQFF; CDR3 DNA: TGCAGCGCCTGGGAGCGGGGGTACAATGAGCAGTTCTTC
D gene: .; V gene: TRBV28; clone size: .; J gene: TRBJ1-5; CDR3 protein: CASSVTEFYSNQPQHF; CDR3 DNA: TGTGCCAGCAGTGTCACAGAGTTCTATAGCAATCAGCCCCAGCATTTT
D gene: TRBD1; V gene: TRBV25-1; clone size: .; J gene: TRBJ1-1; CDR3 protein: CASRKQGASAEAFF; CDR3 DNA: TGTGCCAGCAGAAAGCAGGGGGCAAGCGCTGAAGCTTTCTTT
D gene: .; V gene: TRBV28; clone size: many; J gene: TRBJ2-3; CDR3 protein: CASSLGDSLSTDTQYF; CDR3 DNA: TGTGCCAGCAGTTTAGGAGACAGCCTCAGCACAGATACGCAGTATTTT
D gene: TRBD1; V gene: TRBV19; clone size: .; J gene: TRBJ2-2; CDR3 protein: CARKTGGGDHGELFF; CDR3 DNA: TGTGCCAGAAAGACAGGGGGCGGTGATCACGGGGAGCTGTTTTTT
D gene: TRBD1; V gene: TRBV7-2; clone size: .; J gene: TRBJ2-7; CDR3 protein: CASSLGGTGAYEQYF; CDR3 DNA: TGTGCCAGCAGCTTAGGTGGGACAGGGGCCTACGAGCAGTACTTC
D gene: TRBD1; V gene: TRBV28; clone size: .; J gene: TRBJ2-7; CDR3 protein: CASSLGTGGEQYF; CDR3 DNA: TGTGCCAGCAGTTTAGGGACAGGGGGCGAGCAGTACTTC
D gene: .; V gene: TRBV6-1; clone size: .; J gene: TRBJ1-4; CDR3 protein: CASSETRARGDEKLFF; CDR3 DNA: TGTGCCAGCAGTGAAACCCGGGCCAGGGGTGATGAAAAACTGTTTTTT
D gene: TRBD1; V gene: TRBV6-5; clone size: few; J gene: TRBJ2-7; CDR3 protein: CASSRTGFEQYF; CDR3 DNA: TGTGCCAGCAGCCGGACAGGGTTCGAGCAGTACTTC
D gene: TRBD1; V gene: TRBV15; clone size: .; J gene: TRBJ1-2; CDR3 protein: CATSRVGTGYSYGYTF; CDR3 DNA: TGTGCCACCAGCAGAGTGGGGACAGGGTATAGCTATGGCTACACCTTC
D gene: .; V gene: TRBV28; clone size: .; J gene: TRBJ1-3; CDR3 protein: CASSLPGHNSGNTIYF; CDR3 DNA: TGTGCCAGCAGTCTGCCGGGACATAACTCTGGAAACACCATATATTTT
D gene: .; V gene: TRBV28; clone size: .; J gene: TRBJ1-1; CDR3 protein: CASSFQVPEAFF; CDR3 DNA: TGTGCCAGCAGTTTTCAGGTACCTGAAGCTTTCTTT
D gene: .; V gene: TRBV11-3; clone size: .; J gene: TRBJ2-7; CDR3 protein: CASSLDRAKEQYF; CDR3 DNA: TGTGCCAGCAGCTTAGACAGGGCTAAAGAGCAGTACTTC
D gene: TRBD2; V gene: TRBV4-1; clone size: few; J gene: TRBJ2-5; CDR3 protein: CASSQPRLAGGRGRETQYF; CDR3 DNA: TGCGCCAGCAGCCAACCCAGACTAGCGGGGGGACGGGGGCGAGAGACCCAGTACTTC
D gene: .; V gene: TRBV7-9; clone size: .; J gene: TRBJ2-1; CDR3 protein: CASSNQGGQGIYNEQFF; CDR3 DNA: TGTGCCAGCAGCAACCAGGGGGGTCAGGGTATCTACAATGAGCAGTTCTTC
D gene: TRBD1; V gene: TRBV6-6; clone size: few; J gene: TRBJ2-4; CDR3 protein: CAITPGGLAKNIQYF; CDR3 DNA: TGTGCCATTACGCCAGGGGGTTTAGCCAAAAACATTCAGTACTTC
D gene: .; V gene: TRBV7-2; clone size: .; J gene: TRBJ2-7; CDR3 protein: CASSPNGHPSYEQYF; CDR3 DNA: TGTGCCAGCAGCCCCAATGGACATCCCAGCTACGAGCAGTACTTC
D gene: .; V gene: TRBV5-8; clone size: .; J gene: TRBJ1-1; CDR3 protein: CASSRTGLGLNTEAFF; CDR3 DNA: TGTGCCAGCAGCAGAACAGGGCTGGGTTTGAACACTGAAGCTTTCTTT